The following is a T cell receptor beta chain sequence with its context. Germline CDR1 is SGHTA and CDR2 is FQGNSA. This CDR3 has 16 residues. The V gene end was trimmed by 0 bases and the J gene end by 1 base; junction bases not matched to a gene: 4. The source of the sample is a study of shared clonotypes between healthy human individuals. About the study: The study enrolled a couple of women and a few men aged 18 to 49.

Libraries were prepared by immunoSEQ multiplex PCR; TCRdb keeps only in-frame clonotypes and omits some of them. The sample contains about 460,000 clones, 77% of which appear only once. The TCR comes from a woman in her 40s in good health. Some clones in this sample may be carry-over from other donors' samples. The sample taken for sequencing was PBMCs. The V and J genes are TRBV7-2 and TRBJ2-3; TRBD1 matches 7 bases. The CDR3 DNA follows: TGTGCCAGCAGCTTAGCGGGGACAGCCCGCACAGATACGCAGTATTTT. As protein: CASSLAGTARTDTQYF.